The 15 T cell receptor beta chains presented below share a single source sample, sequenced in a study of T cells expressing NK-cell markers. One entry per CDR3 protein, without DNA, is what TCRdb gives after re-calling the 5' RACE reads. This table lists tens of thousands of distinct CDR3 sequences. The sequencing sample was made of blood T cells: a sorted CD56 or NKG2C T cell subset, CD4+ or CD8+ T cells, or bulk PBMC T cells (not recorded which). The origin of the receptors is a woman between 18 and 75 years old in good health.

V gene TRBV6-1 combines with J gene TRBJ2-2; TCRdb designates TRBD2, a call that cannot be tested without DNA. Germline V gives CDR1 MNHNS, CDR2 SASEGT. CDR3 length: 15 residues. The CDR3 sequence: CASSEMAGRRWSCFF.

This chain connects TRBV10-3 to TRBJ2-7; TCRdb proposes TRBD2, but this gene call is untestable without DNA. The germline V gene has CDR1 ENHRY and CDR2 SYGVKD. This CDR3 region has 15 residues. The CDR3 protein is CAISEITSGGYEQYF.

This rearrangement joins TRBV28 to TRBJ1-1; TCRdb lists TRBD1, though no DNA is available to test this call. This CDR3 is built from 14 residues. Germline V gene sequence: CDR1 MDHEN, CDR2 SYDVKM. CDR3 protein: CASSLQTETTEAFF.

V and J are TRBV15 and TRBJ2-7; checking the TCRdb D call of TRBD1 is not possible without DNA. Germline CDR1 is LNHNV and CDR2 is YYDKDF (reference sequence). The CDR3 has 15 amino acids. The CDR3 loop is CATSRGGRGSYEQYF.

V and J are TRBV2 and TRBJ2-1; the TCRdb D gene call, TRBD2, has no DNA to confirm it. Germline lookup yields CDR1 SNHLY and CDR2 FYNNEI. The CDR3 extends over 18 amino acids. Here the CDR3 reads CASSETPGLAGGYNEQFF.

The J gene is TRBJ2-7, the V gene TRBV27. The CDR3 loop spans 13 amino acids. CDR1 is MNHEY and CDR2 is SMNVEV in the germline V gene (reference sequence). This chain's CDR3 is CASSEKGPYEQYF.

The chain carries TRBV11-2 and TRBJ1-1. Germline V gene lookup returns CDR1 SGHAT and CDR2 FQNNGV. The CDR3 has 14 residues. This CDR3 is CASSLGSQNTEAFF.

CDR3 protein: CSVVAENTEAFF. V is TRBV29-1 and J is TRBJ1-1. Germline loops: CDR1 SQVTM, CDR2 ANQGSEA. CDR3 length: 12 residues.

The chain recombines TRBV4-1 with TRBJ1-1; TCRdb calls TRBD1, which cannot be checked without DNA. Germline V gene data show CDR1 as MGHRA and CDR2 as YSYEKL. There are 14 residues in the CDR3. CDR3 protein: CASSQDGGSDEAFF.

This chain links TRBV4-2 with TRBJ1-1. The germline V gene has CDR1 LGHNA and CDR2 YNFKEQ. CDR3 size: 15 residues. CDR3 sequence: CASSQGGTQNTEAFF.

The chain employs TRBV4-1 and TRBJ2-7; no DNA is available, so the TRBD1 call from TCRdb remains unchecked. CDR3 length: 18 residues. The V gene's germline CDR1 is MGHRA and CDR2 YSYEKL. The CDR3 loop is CASSQEGQGLAASYEQYF.

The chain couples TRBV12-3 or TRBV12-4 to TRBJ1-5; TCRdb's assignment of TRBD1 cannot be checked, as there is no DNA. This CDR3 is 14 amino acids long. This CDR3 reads CASSNGQGTQPQHF.

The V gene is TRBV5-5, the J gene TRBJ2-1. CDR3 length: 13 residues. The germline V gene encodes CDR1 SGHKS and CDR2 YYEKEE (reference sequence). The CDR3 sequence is CASSLGSTNEQFF.

The CDR3 loop is CATSRDVVGEQYF. This rearrangement joins TRBV15 to TRBJ2-7. The CDR3 loop spans 13 amino acids. From germline, CDR1 is LNHNV and CDR2 YYDKDF (reference sequence).

This CDR3 reads CASSPTSGVPYEQYF. The J gene is TRBJ2-7, the V gene TRBV9; with no DNA, the TCRdb D assignment of TRBD2 cannot be verified. Germline CDR1 reads SGDLS; CDR2 reads YYNGEE. The CDR3 loop spans 15 amino acids.